Listed here are 10 T cell receptor beta chains from one sample, sequenced in a study of T cells in Graves' hyperthyroidism and ophthalmopathy. Amplified TCR beta CDR3 regions came from RNA transcripts. The study used the HTBI primer set for a first-round RT-PCR of the TCR CDR3. A single record per CDR3 protein comes from TCRdb applying MiXCR to the multiplex PCR reads. The data contain hundreds of thousands of distinct CDR3 sequences, around 39% of them singletons. Sequencing was carried out using blood. These receptor sequences come from a man aged 18 to 29 with Graves' hyperthyroidism.

A note on this clonotype: Being one base from a much bigger clone, this may be a read error. V and J are TRBV7-2 and TRBJ1-1; 7 bases agree with TRBD1. Germline values: CDR1 SGHTA, CDR2 FQGNSA. The CDR3 runs 17 residues. CDR3 in amino acids: CASSADRADRMNTQAFF. The CDR3, as DNA: TGTGCCAGCAGCGCCGACAGGGCGGACAGGATGAACACTCAAGCTTTCTTT. The full variable domain, its missing parts supplied by reference TRBV7-2 and TRBJ1-1, is GAGVSQSPSNKVTEKGKDVELRCDPISGHTALYWYRQSLGQGLEFLIYFQGNSAPDKSGLPSDRFSAERTGGSVSTLTIQRTQQEDSAVYLCASSADRADRMNTQAFFGQGTRLTVV.

The chain recombines TRBV7-2 with TRBJ1-3, with a possible D match to TRBD1 (5 bases). V was pared by 1 base and J by 8 bases, with 21 bases between. The CDR3 is made up of 17 amino acids. The V gene's germline CDR1 is SGHTA and CDR2 FQGNSA. In DNA form, the CDR3 reads TGTGCCAGCAGCTTAGTTGCCCATTCGGGGAGGGGCTACACCATATATTTT. Encoded protein: CASSLVAHSGRGYTIYF.

This clonotype was found many times. The rearrangement joins TRBV29-1 to TRBJ2-5, with 8 positions matching TRBD1. Germline CDR1 and CDR2: SQVTM and ANQGSEA. Germline trimming cut 7 bases from V and 7 bases from J; bases unmatched to any gene: 8. There are 12 residues in the CDR3. The CDR3 DNA follows: TGCAGCGACAGGGGGACCCCGGGGACCCAGTACTTC. This codes for CSDRGTPGTQYF.

V is TRBV13 and J is TRBJ1-1, with 9 bases lining up with TRBD1. Trimming cost V 6 bases and J 5 bases; bases outside gene matches: 10. Germline V gives CDR1 PRHDT, CDR2 FYEKMQ (reference sequence). This CDR3 spans 15 amino acids. CDR3 sequence (DNA): TGTGCCAGCAGAGCTATGGGACAGGGCCAAACTGAAGCTTTCTTT. Its translation: CASRAMGQGQTEAFF.

At least ten counts were recorded for this clonotype. Germline and junction disagree at one end, which may indicate a read error. The V gene is TRBV10-2, the J gene TRBJ2-7, with TRBD2 matching over 11 bases. This CDR3 contains 14 residues. Germline V gene lookup returns CDR1 WSHSY and CDR2 SAAADI. CDR3 bases: TGCGCCAGCGCCACTAGCGGGGGTCCCTACGAGCAGTGCTTC. Encoded protein: CASATSGGPYEQCF.

This clonotype has just a few counts. This sequence joins TRBV19 and TRBJ1-3; D remains ambiguous. Between the trimmed V and J ends, which lost 7 bases and 0 bases, there was a span of 16 bases. CDR1 and CDR2 (germline): LNHDA, SQIVND (reference sequence). The CDR3 has 16 residues. CDR3 sequence: CASTYGGLSSGNTIYF. In DNA, the CDR3 is TGTGCCAGTACCTACGGCGGGTTGAGCTCTGGAAACACCATATATTTT.

The chain employs TRBV9 and TRBJ1-3, with a weak D call TRBD1 (5 bases). Germline CDR1 and CDR2: SGDLS and YYNGEE. V dropped 4 bases and J dropped 0 bases, with 23 bases sitting between them. This CDR3 contains 19 residues. The CDR3 sequence is CASSPGAGTLSLSGNTIYF. The DNA of the CDR3 is TGTGCCAGCAGCCCCGGGGCAGGTACCCTCTCTCTCTCTGGAAACACCATATATTTT.

The CDR3 region has the DNA TGTGCCAGCAGTTTTGGGTCAGACGGGGAGCTGTTTTTT. This sequence encodes CASSFGSDGELFF. The genes are TRBV6-5 and TRBJ2-2, with D uncertain. The CDR3 has 13 residues. The V end was cut by 4 bases, the J end by 7 bases, with 10 bases between. Germline CDR1 reads MNHEY; CDR2 reads SVGAGI.

As for this clonotype: Since no conserved phenylalanine or tryptophan closes the CDR3, a read error is the likely cause. The rearrangement uses TRBV2 and TRBJ2-5; D is unclear. The CDR3 spans 10 residues. Germline V gene data show CDR1 as SNHLY and CDR2 as FYNNEI. Trimming removed 0 bases from V and 10 bases from J, with 3 bases in between. The CDR3 nucleotides read TGTGCCAGCAGTGAAGCTAGCCAGTACACC. Protein sequence: CASSEASQYT.

This clonotype was seen a few times. The chain links TRBV11-3 to TRBJ1-2; D gene unclear. The V end lost 7 bases, the J end lost 4 bases, and 16 bases lay between the germline ends. The germline V gene encodes CDR1 SGHNT and CDR2 YENEEA. The CDR3 has 14 residues. The CDR3 reads CASTPRLVSYGYTF. Written as DNA, the CDR3 is TGTGCCAGCACCCCCCGGCTTGTAAGCTATGGCTACACCTTC.